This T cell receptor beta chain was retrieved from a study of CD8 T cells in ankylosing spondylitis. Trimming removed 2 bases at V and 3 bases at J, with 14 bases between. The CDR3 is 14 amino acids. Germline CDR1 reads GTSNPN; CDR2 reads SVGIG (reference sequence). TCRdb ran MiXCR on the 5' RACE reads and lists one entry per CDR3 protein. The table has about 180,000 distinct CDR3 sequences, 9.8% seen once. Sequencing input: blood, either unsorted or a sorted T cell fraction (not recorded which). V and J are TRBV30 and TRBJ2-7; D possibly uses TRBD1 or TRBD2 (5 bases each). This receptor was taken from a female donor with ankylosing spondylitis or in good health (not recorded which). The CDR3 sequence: CAWSLRGDGYEQYF. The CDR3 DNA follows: TGTGCCTGGAGTCTCAGAGGGGACGGCTACGAGCAGTACTTC.